This T cell receptor beta chain was documented in a study of early T cells in non-severe SARS-CoV-2 infection. The wider study: Unpaired chains resulted from sequencing bulk RNA of unsorted whole blood.

About this clonotype itself: Its antigen is not known.

Individual cDNA molecules received unique molecular identifiers during library preparation. TCRdb reanalysed the 5' RACE reads using MiXCR and keeps one entry per CDR3 protein. This sample has tens of thousands of distinct CDR3 sequences, with about 9.1% found just once. Study outcomes and limitations: Private and CD4 specificities were missed by VDJdb matching, which favored anti-spike CD8 responses.

Sequencing used whole blood. This TCR derives from an adult who was a healthcare worker with PCR-confirmed SARS-CoV-2 infection or an uninfected control (not recorded which).

The CDR3: CASRFDRGHEQYF. The DNA for the CDR3 is TGTGCCAGCAGATTTGACAGGGGCCACGAGCAGTACTTC. This chain connects TRBV5-4 to TRBJ2-7; 8 bases align to TRBD1. CDR1 is SGHNT and CDR2 is YYREEE in the germline V gene (reference sequence). The CDR3 runs to 13 residues. Trimming took 5 bases from V and 5 from J; bases not matched to a gene: 6. The variable domain in full, completed from reference TRBV5-4 and TRBJ2-7, reads ETGVTQSPTHLIKTRGQQVTLRCSSQSGHNTVSWYQQALGQGPQFIFQYYREEENGRGNFPPRFSGLQFPNYSSELNVNALELDDSALYLCASRFDRGHEQYFGPGTRLTVT.